This T cell receptor (beta chain) emerged from a study of blood T cell repertoires in COVID-19. Study-level background: Samples representing acute and convalescent COVID-19 were sourced from the United States, Italy and Spain. In each case, the material was cDNA or gDNA derived from T cells, B-cell-depleted T cells, or PBMCs.

The authors' processing: Reference gene primer amplification gave nucleated cell count estimates. Profiled with immunoSEQ multiplex PCR; TCRdb holds only in-frame clones, not every one. The DNA gave D and trimming, while V, J and clone size come from that table. Of 95,000 to 150,000 clones detected, 92% appear once; the ten largest clones hold roughly 2%. Enrollment of patients from Seattle took place during active infection, with longitudinal follow-up. Germline V gene data show CDR1 as LNHDA and CDR2 as SQIVND (reference sequence). J was trimmed by 7 bases and V by 3 bases; bases with no gene match: 8. The CDR3 is 16 residues long.

The rearrangement links TRBV19 to TRBJ1-6; 8 positions agree with TRBD1. Input material: peripheral blood. The TCR sequence derives from a man aged 50-60 years with COVID-19, enrolled during active disease. The CDR3 is CASSIDRDRLNSPLHF. In nucleotides, the CDR3 is TGTGCCAGTAGTATCGACCGGGACAGGCTAAATTCACCCCTCCACTTT.